This record covers a single TCR beta chain. Original methodology: Reference gene primer amplification gave estimated nucleated cell counts. The protocol was immunoSEQ multiplex PCR, while the TCRdb copy is restricted to in-frame clones and leaves out a portion. Clonal size and the V and J genes are those of that table, whereas D and trimming came from the DNA. The data contain approximately 150,000 clones, approximately 88% of them singletons. The data are from a study of blood T cell repertoires in COVID-19. Study-wide background: COVID-19 samples from acute and convalescent phases originated in the United States, Italy and Spain. PBMCs, B-cell-depleted T cells, or T cells were the source of the cDNA or gDNA that made up the material.

The receptor was isolated from a woman aged 80 or over with acute or convalescent COVID-19. The sequencing sample was made of peripheral blood.

The CDR3 bases are TGTGCCAGCAGCCAACAGGGTTGGCCTAATGAAAAACTGTTTTTT. Translated: CASSQQGWPNEKLFF. J is TRBJ1-4 and V is TRBV7-2, with a tentative D call TRBD1 (6 bases). Germline V gives CDR1 SGHTA, CDR2 FQGNSA. Trimming removed 5 bases at V and 3 bases at J, with 13 bases between. This CDR3 is 15 amino acids long.